Sequencing of this T cell receptor beta chain was carried out in a study of blood T cell repertoires in COVID-19. This clone was detected only once. Libraries were prepared by immunoSEQ multiplex PCR; TCRdb keeps only in-frame clonotypes and omits some of them. Here the sample spans roughly 250,000 clones, about 89% being singletons. Participants' own reports of clinical history determined their cohort assignment. The CDR3 runs 14 residues. Germline V gives CDR1 MDHEN, CDR2 SYDVKM. V lost 7 bases and J 2 bases, leaving 15 bases between the germline ends. The specimen sequenced was PBMCs or T cells enriched from blood (not recorded which). The genes are TRBV28 and TRBJ2-7; tentatively, D is TRBD2 (6 bases). This TCR was recovered from a woman aged 18-35 years who had recovered from COVID-19. The CDR3 region is CASTRRDGAYEQYF. CDR3 in DNA: TGTGCCAGCACCAGGAGGGACGGAGCCTACGAGCAGTACTTC.